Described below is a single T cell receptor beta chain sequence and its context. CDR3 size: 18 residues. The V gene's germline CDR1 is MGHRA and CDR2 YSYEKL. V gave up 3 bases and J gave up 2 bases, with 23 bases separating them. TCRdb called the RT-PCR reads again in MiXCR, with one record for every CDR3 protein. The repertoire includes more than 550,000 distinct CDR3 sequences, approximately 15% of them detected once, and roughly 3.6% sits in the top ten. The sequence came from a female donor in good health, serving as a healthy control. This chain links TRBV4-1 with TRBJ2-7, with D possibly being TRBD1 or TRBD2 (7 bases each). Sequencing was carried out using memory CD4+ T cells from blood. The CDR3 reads CASSQTTIGEGAPYEQYF. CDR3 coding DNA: TGCGCCAGCAGCCAGACGACGATTGGGGAGGGGGCCCCCTACGAGCAGTACTTC.